A single sample gave rise to the 8 T cell receptor beta chains below, sequenced in a study of T cell repertoires in cytomegalovirus infection. Each CDR3 protein is one row after TCRdb ran MiXCR on the reads. This table has over 100,000 distinct CDR3 sequences, about 30% appearing once. These receptors have no known antigen. The specimen comprised CD8+ T cells from cultured PBMCs, sampled from culture after CMV antigen stimulation. The receptors here all came from a human donor in good health (CMV status not recorded). Some clones in this sample may be carry-over from other donors' samples.

This clonotype appeared many times. J is TRBJ1-2 and V is TRBV7-8, with D tentatively TRBD1 (5 bases). The germline V gene has CDR1 SGHVS and CDR2 FQNEAQ. The CDR3 has 12 residues. V was cut by 1 base and J by 10 bases, with 10 bases left in between. The CDR3 spells CASSLGAGIYTF. The CDR3 nucleotides are TGTGCCAGCAGCTTAGGGGCAGGGATCTACACCTTC.

V usage is TRBV12-3 or TRBV12-4 and J usage is TRBJ2-7; D is perhaps TRBD2 (5 bases). The CDR3 totals 13 residues. V was clipped by 4 bases and J by 7 bases, with 14 bases between them. The CDR3 protein is CASSWESGGEQYF. The CDR3 nucleotides read TGTGCCAGCAGTTGGGAAAGTGGCGGGGAGCAGTACTTC.

The chain joins TRBV7-8 to TRBJ2-1; TRBD2 agrees at 16 bases. Germline CDR1 and CDR2: SGHVS and FQNEAQ. The CDR3 contains 15 residues. With 5 bases clipped from V and 13 bases from J, the junction kept 8 bases outside the gene matches. The CDR3 nucleotides read TGTGCCAGCAGCCCCGGGACTAGCGGGGGGGCCTTTCAGTTCTTC. Amino acids: CASSPGTSGGAFQFF. Based on the CDR3 plus reference TRBV7-8 and TRBJ2-1, the full variable domain is GAGVSQSPRYKVAKRGQDVALRCDPISGHVSLFWYQQALGQGPEFLTYFQNEAQLDKSGLPSDRFFAERPEGSVSTLKIQRTQQEDSAVYLCASSPGTSGGAFQFFGPGTRLTVL.

This clonotype was found a few times. The chain couples TRBV6-1 to TRBJ1-1, with D perhaps matching TRBD1 (6 bases). The germline CDR1 and CDR2 sequences are MNHNS and SASEGT. V was clipped by 2 bases and J by 1 base, with 14 bases between them. The CDR3 has 16 residues. CDR3 in amino acids: CASSETWGATNTEAFF. The CDR3, as DNA: TGTGCCAGCAGTGAAACGTGGGGGGCGACGAACACTGAAGCTTTCTTT.

The V and J genes are TRBV12-3 or TRBV12-4 and TRBJ2-7; D gene uncertain. V lost 1 base and J 6 bases, leaving 10 bases between the germline ends. The length of the CDR3 is 13 residues. In nucleotides, the CDR3 is TGTGCCAGCAGTTTAGTGTCGGACGGCGAGCAGTACTTC. Amino acid sequence: CASSLVSDGEQYF.

This chain joins TRBV7-6 and TRBJ2-1, with 7 bases fitting TRBD1. J lost 4 bases, V lost 5 bases, and 11 bases had no gene match. Per germline, CDR1 SGHVS and CDR2 FNYEAQ. The CDR3 length is 16 residues. This CDR3 reads CASSPETGSGYNEQFF. The CDR3 DNA reads as TGTGCCAGCAGCCCGGAGACAGGGTCCGGGTACAATGAGCAGTTCTTC.

In DNA form, the CDR3 reads TGTGCCAGCAGCTCGGGACTAGCGGGGGTGGTTGAGTTCTTC. Translating gives CASSSGLAGVVEFF. The chain couples TRBV5-6 to TRBJ2-1; 14 positions match TRBD2. Unmatched junction bases numbered 7, after V lost 3 bases and J lost 14 bases. CDR3 length: 14 amino acids. Germline CDR1 SGHDT, CDR2 YYEEEE.

This clonotype was picked up one time. A read error is possible here, since a much larger clone lies one base away. This chain's CDR3 is CACSIAGGTEAFF. In DNA form, the CDR3 reads TGTGCCTGTAGTATAGCAGGGGGCACTGAAGCTTTCTTT. The rearrangement joins TRBV19 to TRBJ1-1, with TRBD1 identical over 7 bases. The CDR3 is 13 amino acids. Germline CDR1 and CDR2: LNHDA and SQIVND (reference sequence).